These 9 T cell receptor beta chains came from one sample sequenced in a study of cytomegalovirus exposure and HLA in healthy donors. Clones were sequenced by immunoSEQ multiplex PCR, and TCRdb holds only the in-frame ones, with some missing. The table shows about 130,000 clones, with 89% occurring only once. Material: PBMCs. The receptors derive from a young woman in good health and CMV-seropositive.

The chain couples TRBV28 to TRBJ2-7; 8 nucleotides line up with TRBD2. The germline gives CDR1 MDHEN, CDR2 SYDVKM. The CDR3 loop spans 13 amino acids. V lost 5 bases, J lost 3 bases, and 3 bases stayed unmatched. In DNA, the CDR3 is TGTGCCAGCAGTACCGGGACTAGCTACGAGCAGTACTTC. Amino acid sequence: CASSTGTSYEQYF.

This clone was picked up one time. The rearrangement uses TRBV7-3 and TRBJ1-3, with TRBD1 as a possible D gene (5 bases). Germline V CDR1 and CDR2: SGHTA, FQGTGA. Trimming took off 2 bases at V and 3 bases at J, with 11 bases between the two ends. The CDR3 covers 15 residues. CDR3: CASSLASGFGNTIYF. The CDR3 DNA is TGTGCCAGCAGCTTAGCCTCAGGGTTTGGAAACACCATATATTTT.

The chain couples TRBV5-1 to TRBJ1-5, with D hard to call. The V gene lost 2 bases and the J gene lost 7 bases, with 16 bases spanning the gap. The germline CDR1 and CDR2 sequences are SGHRS and YFSETQ. This CDR3 is 15 amino acids long. CDR3 sequence (DNA): TGCGCCAGCAGCTTCTATTCGGGTTTCGACCAGCCCCAGCATTTT. Its protein product is CASSFYSGFDQPQHF.

This chain connects TRBV6-1 to TRBJ2-7; D is possibly TRBD2 (5 bases). Trimming cost V 5 bases and J 0 bases, with 11 bases left between them. Germline V gives CDR1 MNHNS, CDR2 SASEGT. This CDR3 is built from 14 residues. CDR3 coding DNA: TGTGCCAGCAGTCGGGAATACCCCTCCTACGAGCAGTACTTC. It codes for CASSREYPSYEQYF.

The J gene is TRBJ1-4, the V gene TRBV19; D unresolved. The CDR3 length is 13 residues. V was shortened by 3 bases and J by 4 bases, with 6 bases between the two germline ends. Per the germline V gene, CDR1 is LNHDA and CDR2 is SQIVND (reference sequence). The CDR3 DNA sequence: TGTGCCAGTAGTATCACTTATAATGAAAAACTGTTTTTT. Protein product: CASSITYNEKLFF.

The chain employs TRBV28 and TRBJ2-7; the D gene is possibly TRBD1 (6 bases). V was clipped by 6 bases and J by 4 bases, with 10 bases between them. CDR3 length equals 12 residues. The germline gives CDR1 MDHEN, CDR2 SYDVKM. The CDR3 DNA reads as TGTGCCAGCAGCTATCAGGGGTACGAGCAGTACTTC. This encodes CASSYQGYEQYF.

The chain has TRBV6-1 and TRBJ1-2, with D hard to call. From germline, CDR1 is MNHNS and CDR2 SASEGT. This CDR3 has 12 amino acids. Trimming left V 2 bases short and J 4 bases short, with 5 bases between. CDR3 nucleotides: TGTGCCAGCAGTGAATCTACCTATGGCTACACCTTC. Protein sequence: CASSESTYGYTF.

The chain links TRBV30 to TRBJ1-6; 8 positions match TRBD1. This CDR3 is 14 amino acids long. V was pared by 8 bases and J by 9 bases, with 12 bases of the junction left unmatched. Germline lookup yields CDR1 GTSNPN and CDR2 SVGIG (reference sequence). The CDR3 coding sequence is TGTGCCCAGGGGGGGGCAGACAGGGGTTCACCCCTCCACTTT. Amino acid sequence: CAQGGADRGSPLHF.

This sequence joins TRBV18 and TRBJ1-3, with 7 positions matching TRBD1. This CDR3 has 15 amino acids. Germline CDR1 is KGHSH and CDR2 is LQKENI. J lost 0 bases, V lost 4 bases, and 3 bases had no gene match. The CDR3 coding sequence is TGTGCCAGCTCACGGGGACAGAACTCTGGAAACACCATATATTTT. It specifies CASSRGQNSGNTIYF.